One T cell receptor beta chain is described in this entry. In the authors' methods: Nucleated cell counts were estimated from reference gene primer amplification. Here immunoSEQ multiplex PCR was the method, and the copy in TCRdb shows in-frame clones only, minus some. V and J calls plus clone size are reproduced from that table; the DNA served to infer D and trimming. The sample yields roughly 120,000 clones, around 83% seen once. This specimen comes from a study of blood T cell repertoires in COVID-19. Study-level information: COVID-19 samples collected from the United States, Italy and Spain covered acute and convalescent phases. T cells, B-cell-depleted T cells, or PBMCs supplied cDNA or gDNA.

Trimming removed 6 bases at V and 1 base at J, with 12 bases between. The CDR3 sequence is 14 residues long. The germline V gene encodes CDR1 LNHDA and CDR2 SQIVND (reference sequence). This TCR was recovered from a man aged 35-49 years with acute or convalescent COVID-19. V and J are TRBV19 and TRBJ1-1; D might be TRBD1 (5 bases). Material for sequencing was peripheral blood. This CDR3 reads CASSPYGQNTEAFF. CDR3 sequence (DNA): TGTGCCAGTAGCCCCTATGGACAGAACACTGAAGCTTTCTTT. The full variable domain, its missing parts supplied by reference TRBV19 and TRBJ1-1, is DGGITQSPKYLFRKEGQNVTLSCEQNLNHDAMYWYRQDPGQGLRLIYYSQIVNDFQKGDIAEGYSVSREKKESFPLTVTSAQKNPTAFYLCASSPYGQNTEAFFGQGTRLTVV.